This paragraph reports one TCR beta chain. TCRdb called the 5' RACE reads again in MiXCR, with one record for every CDR3 protein. Seen here are around 60,000 distinct CDR3 sequences, around 8.4% observed once, and the top ten hold over 13%. The record originates from a study of spatial heterogeneity in lung cancer. The CDR3 consists of 16 residues. The germline gives CDR1 SGHTA, CDR2 FQGNSA. Trimming removed 5 bases from V and 7 bases from J; junction bases left unmatched: 12. Time point meaning: sample taken at primary tumor resection. Whole RNA was taken from tumor, nontumor lung or frozen PBMC; it was then sequenced unsorted.

The V call is TRBV7-2, the J call TRBJ2-1; 9 nucleotides agree with TRBD2. The clonotype comes from a female donor with early-stage non-small cell lung cancer. Sequences were derived from PBMCs, sampled at surgery. CDR3 DNA: TGTACCAGCAGCCCAAGGACGGCGGGGGGGCGAAATGAGCAGTTCTTC. It specifies CTSSPRTAGGRNEQFF. The full variable domain, its missing parts supplied by reference TRBV7-2 and TRBJ2-1, is GAGVSQSPSNKVTEKGKDVELRCDPISGHTALYWYRQSLGQGLEFLIYFQGNSAPDKSGLPSDRFSAERTGGSVSTLTIQRTQQEDSAVYLCTSSPRTAGGRNEQFFGPGTRLTVL.